The clone carrying this T cell receptor beta chain showed up just a few times. RNA extraction and reverse transcription yielded cDNA as sequencing template. Only in-frame clones appear in the TCRdb table, and some are missing; sequencing was by immunoSEQ multiplex PCR. The sample records 200,000 to 250,000 clones, under 70% being singletons. In germline, CDR1 is SGHVS, CDR2 FNYEAQ. The CDR3 extends over 17 amino acids. With 4 bases clipped from V and 4 bases from J, the junction kept 10 bases outside the gene matches. Indicated treatment: oral pan-JAK inhibitor, 5-10 mg twice daily. These data are taken from a study of CD8+ T cells in alopecia areata.

The sequence was obtained from a human donor with alopecia areata. Material: CD4+ T cells sorted from blood, obtained at approximately week 42, from a patient treated with tofacitinib. V and J are TRBV7-6 and TRBJ2-3; 11 nucleotides agree with TRBD2. The CDR3 spells CASSSNVAGGPADTQYF. DNA for the CDR3: TGTGCCAGCAGCTCGAATGTAGCGGGGGGGCCGGCAGATACGCAGTATTTT.